This TCR beta chain was sequenced in a study of post-analysis software for immune sequencing data. Notes on the study in general: Roughly five TRBV segments, including TRBV5-6, TRBV5-1 and TRBV20-1, were more frequent in patients than controls.

This CDR3 region has 16 residues. V gave up 6 bases and J gave up 2 bases, with 20 bases separating them. Germline CDR1 reads DFQATT; CDR2 reads SNEGSKA (reference sequence). TCR beta libraries were prepared from cDNA with unique molecular identifiers. TCRdb itself ran the PCR reads through MiXCR, one entry per CDR3 protein. The data show hundreds of thousands of distinct CDR3 sequences, roughly 40% seen once. Only a few counts were recorded for this clonotype. What it binds is unknown. This chain connects TRBV20-1 to TRBJ1-5; D uncertain. Specimen: blood. The clonotype originates from a girl aged 2 to 10 with multiple sclerosis. For the CDR3, the DNA is TGCAGTGCGCCTGCTGGAGGCGGATATGGCAATCAGCCCCAGCATTTT. Its translation is CSAPAGGGYGNQPQHF.